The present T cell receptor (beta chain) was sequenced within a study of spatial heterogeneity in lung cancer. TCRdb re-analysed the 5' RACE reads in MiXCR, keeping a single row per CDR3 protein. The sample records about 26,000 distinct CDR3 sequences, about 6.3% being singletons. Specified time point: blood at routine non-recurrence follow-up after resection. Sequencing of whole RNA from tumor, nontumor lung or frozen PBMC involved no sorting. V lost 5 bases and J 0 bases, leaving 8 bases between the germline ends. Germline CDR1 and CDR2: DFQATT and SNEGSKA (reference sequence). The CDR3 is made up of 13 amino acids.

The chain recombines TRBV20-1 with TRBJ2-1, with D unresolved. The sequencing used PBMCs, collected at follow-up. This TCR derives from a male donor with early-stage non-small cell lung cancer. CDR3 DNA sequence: TGCAGTGCTGCCCGGGCCTCCTACAATGAGCAGTTCTTC. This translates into CSAARASYNEQFF.